This record looks at one T cell receptor (beta chain) sequence and its context. The antigen is undetermined. This sample was included in a study of cytomegalovirus exposure and HLA in healthy donors. Points from the study as a whole: Rare TCR sequences dominated, though some public TCRs recurred in many donors. Cytomegalovirus association was assigned to some 160 TCR beta chains. For cytomegalovirus status, the classifier reportedly gave diagnoses with high specificity and sensitivity.

CDR3 size: 15 residues. V was clipped by 4 bases and J by 6 bases, with 18 bases between them. The germline V gene has CDR1 MDHEN and CDR2 SYDVKM. PCR amplification relied on 60 Vbeta primers (plus 13 Jbeta primers). Measured with immunoSEQ multiplex PCR; TCRdb has only the in-frame clones, and not every one. Its clone listing holds about 40,000 clones. The J gene is TRBJ1-2, the V gene TRBV28; unclear D gene. The material sequenced was PBMCs. The clonotype originates from a human donor in good health. CDR3 protein: CASSSPSLQFHGYTF. The CDR3 DNA is TGTGCCAGCAGTTCTCCCTCCCTTCAGTTCCATGGCTACACCTTC.